Listed below are T cell receptor beta chains from one sample, sequenced in a study of blood T cell repertoires in COVID-19. Generated by immunoSEQ multiplex PCR, the TCRdb table keeps only in-frame clones and is missing some. Among approximately 150,000 clones listed, around 85% were seen once. Sequencing was performed on PBMCs or T cells enriched from blood (not recorded which). These receptors were obtained from a woman aged 40 to 49 with acute COVID-19. CDR3s leave out the opening cysteine and the closing phenylalanine or tryptophan.

CDR3aa: ASSSYRAPYNEQF; v_gene: TRBV11-3
CDR3aa: ASSLRGGLGSPLH; v_gene: TRBV28
CDR3aa: ASRVGWQGTNEKLF; v_gene: TRBV19
CDR3aa: ASSLYTAGGSTDTQY; v_gene: TRBV5-1
CDR3aa: ASSAGGRAYNEQF; v_gene: TRBV10-2
CDR3aa: ASNVGTGSPDTQY; v_gene: TRBV7-8
CDR3aa: ASSQELAGRVTQY; v_gene: TRBV4-1
CDR3aa: ASSLGQGFYGYT; v_gene: TRBV7-9
CDR3aa: ASSVALESSGSYEQF; v_gene: TRBV9
CDR3aa: ASSLYGGTYGYT; v_gene: TRBV5-1
CDR3aa: ASTRGGRDEQF; v_gene: TRBV5-4
CDR3aa: ASSERGLAGYHEQF; v_gene: TRBV6-4
CDR3aa: ASSADPRVNTGELF; v_gene: TRBV9
CDR3aa: ASSPGQGAFQPQH; v_gene: TRBV2
CDR3aa: ASTLLLAGRVGELF; v_gene: TRBV27
CDR3aa: ASSLVGGSTAGYT; v_gene: TRBV7-2
CDR3aa: ASSYGQGGTEAF; v_gene: TRBV5-1
CDR3aa: APRAGAENTEAF; v_gene: TRBV21-1
CDR3aa: ASSLGATNTGELF; v_gene: TRBV5-1
CDR3aa: ASSRLTRGNFNTGELF; v_gene: TRBV4-1
CDR3aa: ASSRGQLAIYEQY; v_gene: TRBV5-6
CDR3aa: ASSVRLGNEQF; v_gene: TRBV7-9
CDR3aa: ASSQSGGGDGYT; v_gene: TRBV3-1/TRBV3-2
CDR3aa: ASSSEAEQF; v_gene: TRBV5-4
CDR3aa: ASSRYLAGNADTQY; v_gene: TRBV11-1
CDR3aa: ATSRAGTSTGTQY; v_gene: TRBV15
CDR3aa: ASSGPGLGGYNEQF; v_gene: TRBV2
CDR3aa: ASSPTTGGNTIY; v_gene: TRBV18
CDR3aa: ASSVPGLAGGRETGELF; v_gene: TRBV27
CDR3aa: ASQTSRDTEAF; v_gene: TRBV19
CDR3aa: ASSLRTGGDDGYT; v_gene: TRBV5-1
CDR3aa: ASSPVGIDSYNSPLH; v_gene: TRBV18
CDR3aa: ASSFGDRVYNEQF; v_gene: TRBV5-6
CDR3aa: ASSELAGDNSPLH; v_gene: TRBV2
CDR3aa: ASSVAASSYNEQF; v_gene: TRBV9
CDR3aa: ASSQGRGDSRFYNEQF; v_gene: TRBV4-1
CDR3aa: ASSYSAGTGRNEQF; v_gene: TRBV6-5
CDR3aa: ASSEVSQETQY; v_gene: TRBV2
CDR3aa: ASSPDRYNEQF; v_gene: TRBV5-1
CDR3aa: ASSYLTGGTEAF; v_gene: TRBV7-9
CDR3aa: ASTQGGRETQY; v_gene: TRBV10-1
CDR3aa: SVEEGGLYGYT; v_gene: TRBV29-1
CDR3aa: ASSWDRGSTDTQY; v_gene: TRBV5-4
CDR3aa: ASSTLATHRETQY; v_gene: TRBV6-5
CDR3aa: ASSSSSTGYEQY; v_gene: TRBV7-2
CDR3aa: ASSNLYRGSTDTQY; v_gene: TRBV19
CDR3aa: ASSPNRGSGNQPQH; v_gene: TRBV18
CDR3aa: ASSLLAGSRNTQY; v_gene: TRBV27
CDR3aa: AWSVGGGGTEAF; v_gene: TRBV30
CDR3aa: ASSLRGAGGTEAF; v_gene: TRBV7-2
CDR3aa: ASSEKRQVGI; v_gene: TRBV6-5
CDR3aa: ASSLGAGSGNTIY; v_gene: TRBV11-2
CDR3aa: ASSKSGSSYNEQF; v_gene: TRBV7-9
CDR3aa: ASSLDSGRTNEQF; v_gene: TRBV5-4
CDR3aa: ASSLRSGETQY; v_gene: TRBV7-8